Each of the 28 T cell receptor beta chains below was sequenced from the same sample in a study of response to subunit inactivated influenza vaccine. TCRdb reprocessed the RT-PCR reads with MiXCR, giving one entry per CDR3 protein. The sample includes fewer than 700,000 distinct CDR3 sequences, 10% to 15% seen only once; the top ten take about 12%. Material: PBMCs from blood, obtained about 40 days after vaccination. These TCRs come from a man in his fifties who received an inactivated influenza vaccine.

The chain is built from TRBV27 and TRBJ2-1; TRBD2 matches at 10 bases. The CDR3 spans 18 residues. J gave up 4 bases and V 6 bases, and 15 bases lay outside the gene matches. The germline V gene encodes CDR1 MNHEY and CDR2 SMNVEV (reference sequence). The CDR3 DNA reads TGTGCCAGCAGCACCCTCGGACTAGCGGTGGGAGGTTACAATGAGCAGTTCTTC. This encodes CASSTLGLAVGGYNEQFF.

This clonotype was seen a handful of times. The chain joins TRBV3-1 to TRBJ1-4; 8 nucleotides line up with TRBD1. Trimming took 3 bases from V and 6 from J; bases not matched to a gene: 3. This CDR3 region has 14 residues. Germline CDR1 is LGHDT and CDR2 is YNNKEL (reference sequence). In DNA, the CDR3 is TGTGCCAGCAGCCACCAGGGGGCCGATGAAAAACTGTTTTTT. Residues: CASSHQGADEKLFF.

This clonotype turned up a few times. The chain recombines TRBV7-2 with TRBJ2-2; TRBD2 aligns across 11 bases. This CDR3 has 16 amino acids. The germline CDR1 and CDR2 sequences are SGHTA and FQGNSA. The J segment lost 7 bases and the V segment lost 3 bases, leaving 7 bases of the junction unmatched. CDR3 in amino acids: CASSFTSGSGGGELFF. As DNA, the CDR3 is TGTGCCAGCAGCTTCACTAGCGGGAGCGGGGGCGGGGAGCTGTTTTTT. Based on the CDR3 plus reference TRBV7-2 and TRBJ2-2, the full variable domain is GAGVSQSPSNKVTEKGKDVELRCDPISGHTALYWYRQSLGQGLEFLIYFQGNSAPDKSGLPSDRFSAERTGGSVSTLTIQRTQQEDSAVYLCASSFTSGSGGGELFFGEGSRLTVL.

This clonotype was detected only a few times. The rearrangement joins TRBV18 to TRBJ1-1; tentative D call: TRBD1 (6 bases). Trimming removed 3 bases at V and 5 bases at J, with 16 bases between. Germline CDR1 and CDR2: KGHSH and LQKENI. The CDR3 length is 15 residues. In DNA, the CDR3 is TGTGCCAGCTCACCGAATTCAGGGGTTCCTACTGAAGCTTTCTTT. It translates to CASSPNSGVPTEAFF.

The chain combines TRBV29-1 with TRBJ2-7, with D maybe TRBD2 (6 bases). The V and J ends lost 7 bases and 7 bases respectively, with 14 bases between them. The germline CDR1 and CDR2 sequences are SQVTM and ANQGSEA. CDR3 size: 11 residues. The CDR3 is CSAWAGREQYF. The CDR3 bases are TGCAGCGCATGGGCAGGGAGGGAGCAGTACTTC.

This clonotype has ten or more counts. DNA for the CDR3: TGCAGTGCCGTAACCCCGACAAGTCAGCCCCAGCATTTT. This codes for CSAVTPTSQPQHF. This chain links TRBV20-1 with TRBJ1-5, with no clear D. Germline V lookup: CDR1 DFQATT, CDR2 SNEGSKA (reference sequence). The CDR3 spans 13 residues. V was pared by 6 bases and J by 6 bases, with 15 bases between.

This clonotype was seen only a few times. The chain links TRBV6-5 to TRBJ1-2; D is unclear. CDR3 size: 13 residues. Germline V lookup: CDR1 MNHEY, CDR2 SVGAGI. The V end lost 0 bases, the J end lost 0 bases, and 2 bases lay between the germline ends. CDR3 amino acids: CASSYSTNYGYTF. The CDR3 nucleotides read TGTGCCAGCAGTTACTCAACTAACTATGGCTACACCTTC.

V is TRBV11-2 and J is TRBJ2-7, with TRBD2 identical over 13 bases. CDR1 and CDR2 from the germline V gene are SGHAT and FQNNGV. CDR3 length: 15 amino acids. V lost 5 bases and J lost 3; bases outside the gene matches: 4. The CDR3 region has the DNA TGTGCCAGCAGCCGGACTAGCGGGAGTGGCTACGAGCAGTACTTC. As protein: CASSRTSGSGYEQYF.

The CDR3 DNA reads as TGTGCCAGCAGCTTGGGTATCCAGACCTCCTACAATGAGCAGTTCTTC. Amino acids: CASSLGIQTSYNEQFF. The gene calls are TRBV5-5 and TRBJ2-1; D remains ambiguous. CDR1 is SGHKS, CDR2 YYEKEE, per germline (reference sequence). The CDR3 is 16 amino acids. V was pared by 0 bases and J by 0 bases, with 10 bases between.

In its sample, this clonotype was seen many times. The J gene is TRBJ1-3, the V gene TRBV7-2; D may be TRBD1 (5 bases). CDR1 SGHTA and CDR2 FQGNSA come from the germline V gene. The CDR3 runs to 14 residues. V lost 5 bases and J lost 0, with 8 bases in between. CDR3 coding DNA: TGTGCCAGCAGCCTAGACAGCTCTGGAAACACCATATATTTT. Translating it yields CASSLDSSGNTIYF.

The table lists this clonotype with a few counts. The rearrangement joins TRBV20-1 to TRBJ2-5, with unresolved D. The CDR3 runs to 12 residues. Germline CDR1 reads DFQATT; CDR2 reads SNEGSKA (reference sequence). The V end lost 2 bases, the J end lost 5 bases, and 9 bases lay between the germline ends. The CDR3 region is CSARRALETQYF. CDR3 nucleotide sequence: TGCAGTGCTAGAAGAGCGCTGGAGACCCAGTACTTC.

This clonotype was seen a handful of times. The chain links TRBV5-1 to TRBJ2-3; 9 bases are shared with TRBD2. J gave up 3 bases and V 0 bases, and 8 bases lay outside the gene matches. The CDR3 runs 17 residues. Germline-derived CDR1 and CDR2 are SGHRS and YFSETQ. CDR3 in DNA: TGCGCCAGCAGCTTGGCGGTAGCGGGAGATACGACAGATACGCAGTATTTT. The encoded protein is CASSLAVAGDTTDTQYF.

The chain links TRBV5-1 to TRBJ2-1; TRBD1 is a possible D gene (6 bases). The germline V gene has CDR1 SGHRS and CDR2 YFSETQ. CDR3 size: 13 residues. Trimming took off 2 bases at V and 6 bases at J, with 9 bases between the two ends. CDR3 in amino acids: CASSLQGSNEQFF. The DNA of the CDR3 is TGCGCCAGCAGCTTACAGGGTAGCAATGAGCAGTTCTTC.

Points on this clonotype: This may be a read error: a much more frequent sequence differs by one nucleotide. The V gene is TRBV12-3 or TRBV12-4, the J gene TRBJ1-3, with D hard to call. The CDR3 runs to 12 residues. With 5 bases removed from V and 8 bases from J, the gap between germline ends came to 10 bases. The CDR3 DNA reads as TGTGCCAGCAGTCCCGCAGCCGACACCATATATTTT. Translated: CASSPAADTIYF.

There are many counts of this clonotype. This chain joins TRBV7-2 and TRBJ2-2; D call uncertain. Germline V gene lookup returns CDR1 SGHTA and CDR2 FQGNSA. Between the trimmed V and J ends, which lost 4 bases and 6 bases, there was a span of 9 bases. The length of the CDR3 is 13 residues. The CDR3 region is CASSSVQPGELFF. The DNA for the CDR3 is TGTGCCAGCAGCTCGGTCCAACCCGGGGAGCTGTTTTTT.

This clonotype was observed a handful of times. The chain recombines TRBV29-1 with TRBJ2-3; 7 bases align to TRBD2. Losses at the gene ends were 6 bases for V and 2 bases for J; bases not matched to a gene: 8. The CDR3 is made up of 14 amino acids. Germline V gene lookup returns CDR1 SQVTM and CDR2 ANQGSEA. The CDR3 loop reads CSVDLAADTDTQYF. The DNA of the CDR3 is TGCAGCGTCGACCTAGCGGCTGACACAGATACGCAGTATTTT.

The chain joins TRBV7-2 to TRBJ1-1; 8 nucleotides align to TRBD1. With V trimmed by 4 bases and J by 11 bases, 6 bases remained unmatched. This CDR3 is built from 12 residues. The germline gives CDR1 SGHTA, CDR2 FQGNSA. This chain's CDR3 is CASSWDRRGAFF. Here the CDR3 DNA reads TGTGCCAGCAGCTGGGACAGGAGAGGTGCTTTCTTT.

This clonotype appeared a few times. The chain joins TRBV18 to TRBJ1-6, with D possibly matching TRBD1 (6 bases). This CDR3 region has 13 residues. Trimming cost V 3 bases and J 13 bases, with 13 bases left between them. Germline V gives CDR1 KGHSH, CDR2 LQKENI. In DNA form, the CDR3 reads TGTGCCAGCTCACCCGACAGGAACACGCCCCTCCACTTT. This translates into CASSPDRNTPLHF.

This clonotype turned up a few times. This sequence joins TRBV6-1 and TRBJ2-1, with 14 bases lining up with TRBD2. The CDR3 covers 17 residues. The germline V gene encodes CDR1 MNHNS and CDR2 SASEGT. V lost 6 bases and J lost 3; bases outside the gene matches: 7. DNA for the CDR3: TGTGCCAGCAGGATTAGACTAGCGGGAGGGAGCTACAATGAGCAGTTCTTC. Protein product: CASRIRLAGGSYNEQFF.

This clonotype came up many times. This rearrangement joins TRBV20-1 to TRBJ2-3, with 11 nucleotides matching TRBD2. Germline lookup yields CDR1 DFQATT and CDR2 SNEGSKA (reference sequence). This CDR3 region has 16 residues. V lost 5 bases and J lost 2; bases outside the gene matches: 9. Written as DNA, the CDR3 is TGCAGTGCTGATCTAGCGGGGGGCCTAGACACAGATACGCAGTATTTT. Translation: CSADLAGGLDTDTQYF.

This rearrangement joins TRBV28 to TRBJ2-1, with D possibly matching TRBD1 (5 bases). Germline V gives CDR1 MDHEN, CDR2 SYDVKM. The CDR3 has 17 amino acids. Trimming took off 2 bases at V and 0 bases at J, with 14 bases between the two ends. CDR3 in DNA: TGTGCCAGCAGTTTAGTGGGGCAGTTGAGCTCCTACAATGAGCAGTTCTTC. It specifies CASSLVGQLSSYNEQFF.

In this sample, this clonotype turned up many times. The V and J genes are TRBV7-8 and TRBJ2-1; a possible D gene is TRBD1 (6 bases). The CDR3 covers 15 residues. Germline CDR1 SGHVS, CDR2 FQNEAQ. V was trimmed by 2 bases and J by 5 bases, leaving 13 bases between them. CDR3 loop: CASSLRQEIDNEQFF. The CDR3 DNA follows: TGTGCCAGCAGCTTACGACAGGAGATTGACAATGAGCAGTTCTTC.

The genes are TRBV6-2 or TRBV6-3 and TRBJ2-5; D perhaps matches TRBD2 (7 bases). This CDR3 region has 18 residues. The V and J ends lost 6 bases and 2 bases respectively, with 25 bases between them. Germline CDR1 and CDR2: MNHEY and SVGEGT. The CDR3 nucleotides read TGTGCCAGCAGAGACGACCAGGGGAGGGTTGTTTTACAAGAGACCCAGTACTTC. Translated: CASRDDQGRVVLQETQYF.

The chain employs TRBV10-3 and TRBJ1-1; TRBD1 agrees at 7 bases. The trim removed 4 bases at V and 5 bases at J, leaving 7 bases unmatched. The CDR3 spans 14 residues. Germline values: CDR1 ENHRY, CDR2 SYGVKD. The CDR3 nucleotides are TGTGCCATCAGTGGAAGACAGGGAGGGACTGAAGCTTTCTTT. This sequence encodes CAISGRQGGTEAFF.

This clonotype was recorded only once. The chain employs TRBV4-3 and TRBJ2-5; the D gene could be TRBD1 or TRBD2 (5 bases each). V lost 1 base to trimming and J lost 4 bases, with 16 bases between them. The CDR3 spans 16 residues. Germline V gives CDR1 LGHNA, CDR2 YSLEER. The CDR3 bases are TGCGCCAGCAGCCAAGGGCCCGGGGCCTCCCCAGAGACCCAGTACTTC. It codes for CASSQGPGASPETQYF.

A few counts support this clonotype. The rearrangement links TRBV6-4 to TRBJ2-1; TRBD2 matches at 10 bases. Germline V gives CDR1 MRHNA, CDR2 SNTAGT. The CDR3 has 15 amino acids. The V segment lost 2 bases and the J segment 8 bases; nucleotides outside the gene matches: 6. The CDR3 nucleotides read TGTGCCAGCAGTGACCTAGCGGGAGCGATAGATGAGCAGTTCTTC. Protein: CASSDLAGAIDEQFF.

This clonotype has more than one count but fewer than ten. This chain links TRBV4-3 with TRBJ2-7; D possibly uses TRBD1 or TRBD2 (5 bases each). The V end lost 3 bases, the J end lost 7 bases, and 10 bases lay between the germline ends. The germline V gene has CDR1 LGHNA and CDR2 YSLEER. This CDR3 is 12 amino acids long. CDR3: CASSHHWGEQYF. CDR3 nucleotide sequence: TGCGCCAGCAGCCATCATTGGGGGGAGCAGTACTTC.

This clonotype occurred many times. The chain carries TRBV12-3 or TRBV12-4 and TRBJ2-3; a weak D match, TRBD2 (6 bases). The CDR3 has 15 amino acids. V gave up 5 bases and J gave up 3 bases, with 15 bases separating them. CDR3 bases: TGTGCCAGCAGTCCTTCGACCGGGAGAACAGATACGCAGTATTTT. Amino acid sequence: CASSPSTGRTDTQYF.